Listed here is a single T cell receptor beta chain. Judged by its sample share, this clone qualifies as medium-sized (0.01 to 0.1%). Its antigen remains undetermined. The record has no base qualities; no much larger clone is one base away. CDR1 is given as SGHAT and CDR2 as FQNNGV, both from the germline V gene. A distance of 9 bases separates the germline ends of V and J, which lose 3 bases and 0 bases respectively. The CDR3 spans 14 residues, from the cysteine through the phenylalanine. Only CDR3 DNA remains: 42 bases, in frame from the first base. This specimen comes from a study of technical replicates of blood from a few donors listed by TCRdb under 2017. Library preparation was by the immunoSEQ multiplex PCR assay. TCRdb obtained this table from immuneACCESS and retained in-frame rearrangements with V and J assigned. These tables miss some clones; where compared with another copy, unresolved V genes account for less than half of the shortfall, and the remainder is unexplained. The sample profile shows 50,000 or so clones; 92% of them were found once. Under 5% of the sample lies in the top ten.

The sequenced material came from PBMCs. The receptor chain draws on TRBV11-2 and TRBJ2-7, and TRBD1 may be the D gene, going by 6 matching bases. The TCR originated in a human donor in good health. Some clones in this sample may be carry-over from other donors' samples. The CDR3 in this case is CASSFRDISYEQYF. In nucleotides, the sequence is TGTGCCAGCAGCTTTCGGGACATCTCCTACGAGCAGTACTTC.